The rows below give T cell receptor beta chains drawn from one sample of a study of long-term antiretroviral therapy in people with HIV. This table comes from immunoSEQ multiplex PCR, and its TCRdb copy is limited to in-frame clones, with some not included. Of around 30,000 clones in the sample, nearly 95% were seen once. The sample in question was unsorted PBMCs, obtained around 6.5 years after starting antiretroviral therapy. The receptors originated from a woman aged 40 to 50 with HIV. Each CDR3 is given with its conserved first and last residue.

V gene	J gene	CDR3 protein
TRBV15	TRBJ1-1	CATSRDPENTEAFF
TRBV2	TRBJ1-2	CASSEQGAGGYTF
TRBV19	TRBJ1-5	CASSIGRAGNQPQHF
TRBV6-5	TRBJ1-2	CASSWTRQAVVGYTF
TRBV10-1	TRBJ2-7	CASSRDLGTYEQYF
TRBV4-1	TRBJ2-2	CASSQGDLSTGELFF
TRBV7-2	TRBJ1-5	CASSPSTIQPQHF
TRBV2	TRBJ1-1	CASSEARYTEAFF
TRBV10-3	TRBJ1-3	CAIRAGADRNTIYF
TRBV5-4	TRBJ2-1	CASKLDPSGVYNEQFF
TRBV2	TRBJ2-7	CASSEAPRTGRYHEQYF
TRBV30	TRBJ2-2	CAWEGGTSGGARTGELFF
TRBV6-4	TRBJ2-7	CASRSLGTGSSYEQYF
TRBV7-8	TRBJ1-6	CASSLVGGAVSSPLHF
TRBV19	TRBJ2-7	CASSRDATYEQYF
TRBV7-2	TRBJ2-1	CASSWRGNDEQFF
TRBV15	TRBJ2-3	CATSGGAGAYTDTQYF
TRBV7-2	TRBJ2-4	CASSLTGVAKNIQYF
TRBV6-1	TRBJ2-7	CASTLGTDLYEQYF
TRBV6-6	TRBJ1-5	CASSQPGQGVYQPQHF
TRBV7-9	TRBJ1-1	CASSSFSTEAFF
TRBV13	TRBJ2-3	CASSPARLAGSTDTQYF
TRBV6-5	TRBJ1-6	CASRRDRGRSPLHF
TRBV5-1	TRBJ1-4	CASSPGGTATNEKLFF
TRBV6-5	TRBJ1-2	CASSPGQGGYYGYTF
TRBV6-5	TRBJ1-4	CASKLTGTGEKLFF
TRBV19	TRBJ1-4	CATKEGYNEKLFF
TRBV10-1	TRBJ1-4	CASSEGRTGNEKLFF
TRBV19	TRBJ1-4	CASTVQGVEKLFF
TRBV21-1	TRBJ2-7	CASSSRDRANYEQYF
TRBV10-2	TRBJ2-1	CASGSGGVHEQFF
TRBV5-1	TRBJ2-7	CASSSSGGALYEQYF
TRBV7-9	TRBJ1-2	CASSAGQGIEGYTF
TRBV19	TRBJ1-5	CASRGRGDQPQHF
TRBV5-5	TRBJ2-7	CASSLGDLPYEQYF
TRBV4-1	TRBJ1-6	CASSSRTGGDSPLHF
TRBV9	TRBJ2-3	CASTVGSGGTDTQYF
TRBV4-1	TRBJ2-5	CASSQGEEYQETQYF
TRBV5-6	TRBJ2-7	CASRKQGAGEQYF
TRBV18	TRBJ1-3	CASSPSQEDTIYF
TRBV7-6	TRBJ2-1	CASSQGQGAYNEQFF
TRBV19	TRBJ1-5	CATGQAMNSNQPQHF
TRBV7-7	TRBJ2-5	CASSLAPGEGETQYF
TRBV18	TRBJ2-2	CASSRRAGAGELFF
TRBV19	TRBJ2-3	CASSAAGGTDTQYF
TRBV5-1	TRBJ2-1	CASSLVGDSGEVNEQFF
TRBV18	TRBJ1-5	CASSPGTDSNQPQHF
TRBV4-3	TRBJ2-1	CASSQDSVAGAGGPYNEQFF